The clone carrying this TCR beta chain was counted at least ten times. This sample was included in a study of identical twins. A universal primer site was created by template switching, with the cDNA bearing unique molecular identifiers. MiXCR, run by TCRdb on the 5' RACE reads, gives a single entry per CDR3 protein. The sample shows about 520,000 distinct CDR3 sequences, approximately 22% of them seen only once. The CDR3 runs 13 residues. Germline V lookup: CDR1 DFQATT, CDR2 SNEGSKA (reference sequence). V was trimmed by 5 bases and J by 2 bases, leaving 10 bases between them. There were only healthy Caucasians among the donors. These data were likewise used in another study, on T cells expressing NK-cell markers. That work states: The HCMV specificity of the expanded NKG2C+ T cell clones stayed unresolved.

The source material was CD4+ T cells sorted from blood. This TCR was recovered from a woman aged 18-35 years in good health. V and J are TRBV20-1 and TRBJ1-5; D perhaps matches TRBD1 (5 bases). The chain's CDR3 is CSASGQGNQPQHF. The CDR3 DNA is TGCAGTGCTTCCGGACAAGGCAATCAGCCCCAGCATTTT.